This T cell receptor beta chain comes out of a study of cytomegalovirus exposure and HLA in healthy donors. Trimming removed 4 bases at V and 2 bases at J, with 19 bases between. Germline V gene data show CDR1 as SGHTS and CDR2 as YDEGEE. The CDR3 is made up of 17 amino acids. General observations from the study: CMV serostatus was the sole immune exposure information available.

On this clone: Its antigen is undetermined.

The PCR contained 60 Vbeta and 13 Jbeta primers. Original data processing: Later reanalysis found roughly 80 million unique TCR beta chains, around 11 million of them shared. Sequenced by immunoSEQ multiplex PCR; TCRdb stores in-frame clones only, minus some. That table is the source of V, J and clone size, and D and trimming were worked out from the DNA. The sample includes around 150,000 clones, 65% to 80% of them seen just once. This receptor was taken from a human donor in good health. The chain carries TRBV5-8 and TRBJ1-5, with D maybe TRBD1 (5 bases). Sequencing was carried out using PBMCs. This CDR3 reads CASSPRTGGVRNQPQHF. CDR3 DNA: TGTGCCAGCAGCCCCCGGACGGGGGGGGTGCGCAATCAGCCCCAGCATTTT.